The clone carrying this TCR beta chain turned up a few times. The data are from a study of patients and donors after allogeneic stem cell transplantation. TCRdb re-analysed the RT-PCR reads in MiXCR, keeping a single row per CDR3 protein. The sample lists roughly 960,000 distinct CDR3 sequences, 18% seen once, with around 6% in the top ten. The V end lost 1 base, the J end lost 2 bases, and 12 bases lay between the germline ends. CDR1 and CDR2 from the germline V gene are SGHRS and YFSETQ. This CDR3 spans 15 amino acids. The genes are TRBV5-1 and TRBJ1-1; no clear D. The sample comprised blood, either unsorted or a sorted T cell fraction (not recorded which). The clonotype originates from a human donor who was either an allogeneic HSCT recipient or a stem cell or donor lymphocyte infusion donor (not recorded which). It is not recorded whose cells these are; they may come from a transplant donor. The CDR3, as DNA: TGCGCCAGCAGCTTGTCAAGTTCGGTTAACACTGAAGCTTTCTTT. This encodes CASSLSSSVNTEAFF.